One T cell receptor (beta chain) is described in this entry. This entry belongs to a study of PD-1 blockade in mismatch repair-deficient tumors. Sequencing used immunoSEQ multiplex PCR; TCRdb keeps in-frame clones, though not all of them. The sample holds approximately 80,000 clones, around 80% seen once. The CDR3 runs to 17 residues. Trimming cost V 4 bases and J 4 bases, with 22 bases left between them. Germline values: CDR1 ENHRY, CDR2 SYGVKD. The chain couples TRBV10-3 to TRBJ1-1; TRBD1 might be the D (5 bases). The sequencing used peripheral blood, collected 44 weeks after starting pembrolizumab. This TCR came from an adult with mismatch repair-deficient cancer. The CDR3 protein is CAISGHGELREGTEAFF. The CDR3 bases are TGTGCCATCAGTGGCCACGGGGAACTCAGGGAGGGCACTGAAGCTTTCTTT.